This TCR beta chain was sequenced for a study of OX40 agonist ivuxolimab in advanced cancers. Whole-study context: Patients' therapy was ivuxolimab, an antibody that acts as an agonist of OX40 (CD134). Patients in the trial were receiving intravenous ivuxolimab every 2 weeks, at doses of 0.01 to 10 mg/kg. Study outcomes and limitations: Low normalized clonal expansion also occurred in some nonresponding patients.

As concerns this clone: Its target is unknown.

Repertoires were generated with immunoSEQ multiplex PCR, while TCRdb's copy carries only in-frame clones and drops some. Here the sample spans 100,000 or so clones, 70% to 90% being singletons. J gave up 7 bases and V 5 bases, and 5 bases lay outside the gene matches. Germline lookup yields CDR1 SEHNR and CDR2 FQNEAQ (reference sequence). CDR3 length: 13 amino acids. V usage is TRBV7-9 and J usage is TRBJ1-2, with 9 bases identical to TRBD1. The material sequenced was CD4+ or CD8+ T cells sorted from blood, taken in a trial of the OX40 agonist ivuxolimab. The TCR comes from an adult with an advanced solid tumor such as melanoma, head and neck, liver or kidney cancer. CDR3 protein: CASSDRGSIGYTF. The CDR3, as DNA: TGTGCCAGCAGCGACAGGGGGAGTATTGGCTACACCTTC.